Sequencing of this T cell receptor (beta chain) was carried out in a study of blood T cell repertoires in COVID-19. Study summary: Sites across the United States, Italy and Spain contributed samples from acute and convalescent COVID-19.

Profiling relied on immunoSEQ multiplex PCR, and the TCRdb table lists in-frame clones only, not all of them. There are just over 300,000 clones in the sample; approximately 85% occur only once, and over 2% lies in the top ten. In terms of age and location, participants ranged from roughly 18 to 90 years and lived in approximately 26 US areas. Clinical histories supplied by participants themselves formed the basis of cohort assignment. Each recovered donor of Cohort 3 presented with two negative PCRs, clearance, or symptom resolution. This clone has just a few counts. V was clipped by 4 bases and J by 6 bases, with 13 bases between them. The CDR3 covers 13 residues. Germline lookup yields CDR1 SGHRS and CDR2 YFSETQ.

Sequences were obtained from PBMCs or T cells enriched from blood (not recorded which). This receptor was taken from a young man who had recovered from COVID-19. The rearrangement joins TRBV5-1 to TRBJ1-1; D is ambiguous. The CDR3 reads CASSQSTAPEAFF. As DNA, the CDR3 is TGCGCCAGCAGCCAAAGTACAGCCCCTGAAGCTTTCTTT. Full variable domain (outside the CDR3, taken from reference TRBV5-1 and TRBJ1-1): KAGVTQTPRYLIKTRGQQVTLSCSPISGHRSVSWYQQTPGQGLQFLFEYFSETQRNKGNFPGRFSGRQFSNSRSEMNVSTLELGDSALYLCASSQSTAPEAFFGQGTRLTVV.